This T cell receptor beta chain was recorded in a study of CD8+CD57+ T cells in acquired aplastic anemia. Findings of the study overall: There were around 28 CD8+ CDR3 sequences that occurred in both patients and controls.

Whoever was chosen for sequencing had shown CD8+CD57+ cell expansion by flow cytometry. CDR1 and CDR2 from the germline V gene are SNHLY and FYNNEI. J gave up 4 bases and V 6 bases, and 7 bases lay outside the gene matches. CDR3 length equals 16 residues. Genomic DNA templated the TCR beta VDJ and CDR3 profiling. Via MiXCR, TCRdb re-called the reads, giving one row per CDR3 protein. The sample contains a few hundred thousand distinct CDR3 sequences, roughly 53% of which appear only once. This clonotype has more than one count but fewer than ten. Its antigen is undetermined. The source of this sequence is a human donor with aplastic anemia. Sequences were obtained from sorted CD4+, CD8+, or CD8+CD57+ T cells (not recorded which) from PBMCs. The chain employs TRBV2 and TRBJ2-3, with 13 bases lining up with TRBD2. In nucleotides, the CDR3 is TGTGCCAGCAGGAGACTAGCGGGGGGTTCCGCAGATACGCAGTATTTT. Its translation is CASRRLAGGSADTQYF.